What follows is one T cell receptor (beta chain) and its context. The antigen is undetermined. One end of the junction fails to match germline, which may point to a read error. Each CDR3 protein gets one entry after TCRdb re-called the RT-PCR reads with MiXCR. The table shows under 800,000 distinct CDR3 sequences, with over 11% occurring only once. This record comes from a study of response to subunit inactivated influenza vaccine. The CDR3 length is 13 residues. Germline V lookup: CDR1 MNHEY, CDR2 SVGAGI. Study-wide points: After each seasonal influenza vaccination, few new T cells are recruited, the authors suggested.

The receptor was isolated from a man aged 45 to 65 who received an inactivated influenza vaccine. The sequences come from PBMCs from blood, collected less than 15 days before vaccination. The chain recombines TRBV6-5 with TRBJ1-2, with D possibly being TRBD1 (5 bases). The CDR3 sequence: CASSYSIGAFYDF. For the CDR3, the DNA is TGTGCCAGCAGTTACTCGATCGGGGCCTTTTATGACTTC.